One sample yielded the 28 T cell receptor beta chains listed below, sequenced in a study of T cells after yellow fever vaccination. TCRdb re-analysed the 5' RACE reads in MiXCR, keeping a single row per CDR3 protein. The sample lists over 250,000 distinct CDR3 sequences, about 4% occurring once. The source was PBMCs, collected 5 days after the yellow fever booster vaccination. The receptors here all came from a man aged 18 to 30 who received the YFV17D yellow fever vaccine.

The chain carries TRBV5-1 and TRBJ2-3; unclear D gene. The CDR3 has 15 amino acids. Trimming pared 1 base from V and 4 bases from J, leaving 13 bases between. Germline CDR1 is SGHRS and CDR2 is YFSETQ. The DNA of the CDR3 is TGCGCCAGCAGCTTGTTCGGAAACTCGGCAGATACGCAGTATTTT. Protein product: CASSLFGNSADTQYF.

In this sample, this clonotype turned up many times. The chain carries TRBV11-2 and TRBJ2-7, with 10 bases identical to TRBD1. Germline trimming cut 5 bases from V and 6 bases from J; bases unmatched to any gene: 7. This CDR3 has 14 amino acids. CDR1 is SGHAT, CDR2 FQNNGV, per germline. For the CDR3, the DNA is TGTGCCAGCAGCAAAGGACAGGGGGGGTTCGAGCAGTACTTC. This gives the protein CASSKGQGGFEQYF.

This clonotype was counted a few times. The chain uses TRBV6-1 and TRBJ2-5, with 10 nucleotides matching TRBD2. Germline V gene sequence: CDR1 MNHNS, CDR2 SASEGT. This CDR3 comprises 15 residues. V was clipped by 6 bases and J by 5 bases; unmatched bases: 9. For the CDR3, the DNA is TGTGCCAGCAGCCCAGGAGTAGCGGGGGGTGAGACCCAGTACTTC. This sequence encodes CASSPGVAGGETQYF.

CDR3 nucleotides: TGTGCCAGCAGCGAACCGGGACAGAACACTGAAGCTTTCTTT. This codes for CASSEPGQNTEAFF. The V gene is TRBV21-1, the J gene TRBJ1-1; the table's TRBD1 call for D was not verified on the DNA. TRBV21-1 is given as a pseudogene. The CDR3 runs to 14 residues.

This clonotype was seen more than once but under ten times. The chain combines TRBV10-3 with TRBJ2-7; perhaps TRBD2 as D (6 bases). Per germline, CDR1 ENHRY and CDR2 SYGVKD. This CDR3 contains 13 residues. Deletions cut 7 bases from V and 0 bases from J, with 10 bases between. CDR3 coding DNA: TGTGCCATCATGGGGGGAGACTCCTACGAGCAGTACTTC. Translating it yields CAIMGGDSYEQYF.

This clonotype was seen many times. V gene TRBV5-1 combines with J gene TRBJ1-5, with unresolved D. V was pared by 0 bases and J by 5 bases, with 15 bases between. The CDR3 is made up of 16 amino acids. Germline V gene data show CDR1 as SGHRS and CDR2 as YFSETQ. Here the CDR3 reads CASSLGLGEGDQPQHF. As DNA, the CDR3 is TGCGCCAGCAGCTTGGGTCTGGGCGAGGGTGATCAGCCCCAGCATTTT.

A few counts support this clonotype. The chain uses TRBV5-1 and TRBJ2-5; D gene unclear. Germline CDR1 is SGHRS and CDR2 is YFSETQ. The CDR3 extends over 15 amino acids. The germline V and J ends were trimmed by 1 base and 0 bases, with 10 bases remaining between them. This CDR3 reads CASSLRLGNQETQYF. The CDR3 DNA sequence: TGCGCCAGCAGCTTGCGGTTGGGTAACCAAGAGACCCAGTACTTC. Variable domain in full (rest from reference TRBV5-1 and TRBJ2-5): KAGVTQTPRYLIKTRGQQVTLSCSPISGHRSVSWYQQTPGQGLQFLFEYFSETQRNKGNFPGRFSGRQFSNSRSEMNVSTLELGDSALYLCASSLRLGNQETQYFGPGTRLLVL.

The sample holds many counts of this clonotype. The chain employs TRBV7-2 and TRBJ1-5, with D unclear. CDR1 and CDR2 (germline): SGHTA, FQGNSA. The V end lost 1 base, the J end lost 7 bases, and 14 bases lay between the germline ends. The CDR3 covers 15 residues. The CDR3 bases are TGTGCCAGCAGCTTAGATGGGGAGCGTCTCCAGCCCCAGCATTTT. Protein sequence: CASSLDGERLQPQHF.

This clonotype showed up just a few times. This chain links TRBV5-4 with TRBJ1-2, with D uncertain. The CDR3 length is 13 residues. Trimming shortened V by 8 bases and J by 4 bases, and 15 bases separated the two germline ends. Looked up from germline, CDR1 is SGHNT and CDR2 is YYREEE (reference sequence). This CDR3 is CASARLVGYGYTF. CDR3 nucleotides: TGTGCCAGTGCCAGGTTGGTTGGCTATGGCTACACCTTC.

The V gene is TRBV20-1, the J gene TRBJ1-5, with 8 bases that match TRBD1. The CDR3 has 14 residues. Germline CDR1 and CDR2: DFQATT and SNEGSKA (reference sequence). Trimming at V came to 5 bases and at J to 4 bases, leaving 7 bases not matched to a gene. The CDR3 region has the DNA TGCAGTGCTTCCCGGGACAGGACAAATCAGCCCCAGCATTTT. Protein product: CSASRDRTNQPQHF.

A few counts support this clonotype. The chain recombines TRBV18 with TRBJ2-5; 10 bases are a match to TRBD2. Germline V gene data show CDR1 as KGHSH and CDR2 as LQKENI. This CDR3 region has 15 residues. Trimming at V came to 4 bases and at J to 5 bases, leaving 7 bases not matched to a gene. The CDR3 here is CASSLAGGISETQYF. Written as DNA, the CDR3 is TGTGCCAGCTCACTAGCGGGGGGCATCAGTGAGACCCAGTACTTC.

This clonotype was seen a handful of times. V is TRBV5-1 and J is TRBJ2-7; 9 bases agree with TRBD1. CDR3 length: 14 residues. V was pared by 0 bases and J by 5 bases, with 3 bases of the junction left unmatched. Germline CDR1 SGHRS, CDR2 YFSETQ. The CDR3 protein is CASSLVDRGDEQYF. The DNA for the CDR3 is TGCGCCAGCAGCTTGGTGGACAGGGGCGACGAGCAGTACTTC.

The gene calls are TRBV20-1 and TRBJ2-1, with unresolved D. CDR1 is DFQATT and CDR2 is SNEGSKA in the germline V gene (reference sequence). The CDR3 spans 13 residues. The germline V and J ends were trimmed by 3 bases and 5 bases, with 11 bases remaining between them. The CDR3 region has the DNA TGCAGTGCTAGGATCACTTTCCACAATGAGCAGTTCTTC. Protein product: CSARITFHNEQFF.

This clonotype was found a few times. This CDR3 reads CASSWTGEINEQYF. DNA for the CDR3: TGTGCCAGCAGTTGGACAGGGGAGATCAACGAGCAGTACTTC. The chain links TRBV12-3 or TRBV12-4 to TRBJ2-7, with 9 bases lining up with TRBD1. Losses at the gene ends were 4 bases for V and 5 bases for J; bases not matched to a gene: 6. The CDR3 length is 14 residues.

The gene calls are TRBV4-3 and TRBJ1-2; 8 positions match TRBD1. The CDR3 is made up of 16 amino acids. Germline V gene data show CDR1 as LGHNA and CDR2 as YSLEER. V trimming: 0 bases; J trimming: 4 bases; junction bases outside the gene matches: 7. CDR3 loop: CASSQDRGGTGYGYTF. The CDR3 DNA reads TGCGCCAGCAGCCAAGATAGGGGCGGGACAGGCTATGGCTACACCTTC.

This clonotype was detected many times. The chain combines TRBV6-1 with TRBJ1-3; perhaps TRBD1 as D (5 bases). Trimming stripped 9 bases from V and 2 bases from J, with 11 bases between. CDR3 length: 13 residues. The germline V gene encodes CDR1 MNHNS and CDR2 SASEGT. CDR3 loop: CASSGLAGNTIYF. The CDR3 coding sequence is TGTGCCAGTTCGGGGCTCGCTGGAAACACCATATATTTT.

The sample holds a few counts of this clonotype. The gene calls are TRBV7-2 and TRBJ2-7; tentative D call: TRBD2 (5 bases). Per germline, CDR1 SGHTA and CDR2 FQGNSA. The CDR3 runs 12 residues. The germline V and J ends were trimmed by 4 bases and 3 bases, with 7 bases remaining between them. CDR3 amino acids: CASSWGDYEQYV. The CDR3 DNA reads as TGTGCCAGCAGCTGGGGAGACTACGAGCAGTACGTC.

The V and J genes are TRBV11-2 and TRBJ2-6; TRBD2 might be the D (6 bases). Per germline, CDR1 SGHAT and CDR2 FQNNGV. V lost 6 bases, J lost 0 bases, and 12 bases lay in between. The CDR3 loop spans 16 amino acids. CDR3 in amino acids: CASSRGDFSGANVLTF. In DNA form, the CDR3 reads TGTGCCAGCAGTCGAGGGGACTTCTCTGGGGCCAACGTCCTGACTTTC.

The genes are TRBV7-2 and TRBJ2-2; TRBD2 matches at 12 bases. V lost 5 bases and J lost 6; bases outside the gene matches: 4. This CDR3 is built from 15 residues. Germline CDR1 is SGHTA and CDR2 is FQGNSA. CDR3 DNA: TGTGCCAGCAGCACTAGCGGGGGGTCCCCCGGGGAGCTGTTTTTT. This translates into CASSTSGGSPGELFF.

This clonotype has only a few counts. The chain is built from TRBV18 and TRBJ2-5, with 12 bases that match TRBD2. J gave up 4 bases and V 4 bases, and 7 bases lay outside the gene matches. Germline loops: CDR1 KGHSH, CDR2 LQKENI. CDR3 length: 16 amino acids. The CDR3 sequence: CASSLRTSGEGETQYF. DNA for the CDR3: TGTGCCAGCTCACTTCGGACTAGCGGGGAGGGAGAGACCCAGTACTTC.

This clonotype was detected many times. The chain employs TRBV7-2 and TRBJ2-7; 9 positions match TRBD1. This CDR3 comprises 14 residues. The junction had 5 bases not matched to a gene; V was cut back by 5 bases and J by 3 bases. Germline V gives CDR1 SGHTA, CDR2 FQGNSA. The chain's CDR3 is CASSRDRAGYEQYF. CDR3 nucleotide sequence: TGTGCCAGCAGCCGGGACAGGGCAGGCTACGAGCAGTACTTC.

This clonotype was seen ten or more times. The chain has TRBV11-2 and TRBJ2-2, with D tentatively TRBD2 (5 bases). Germline assignment: CDR1 SGHAT and CDR2 FQNNGV. There are 17 residues in the CDR3. V shed 1 base and J shed 0 bases, with 12 bases lying between them. CDR3 coding DNA: TGTGCCAGCAGCTTAGCGGCTTCGGGATCGAACACCGGGGAGCTGTTTTTT. Its protein product is CASSLAASGSNTGELFF.

CDR3 sequence (DNA): TGCGCCAGCAGCCAAGGGACAGGGGTCACCACAGATACGCAGTATTTT. Protein: CASSQGTGVTTDTQYF. The V call is TRBV4-3, the J call TRBJ2-3; TRBD1 aligns across 9 bases. Trimming at V came to 1 base and at J to 2 bases, leaving 4 bases not matched to a gene. Per the germline V gene, CDR1 is LGHNA and CDR2 is YSLEER. This CDR3 is 16 amino acids long.

The chain employs TRBV5-1 and TRBJ2-6, with D tentatively TRBD1 (5 bases). V dropped 3 bases and J dropped 3 bases, with 10 bases sitting between them. The CDR3 extends over 15 amino acids. The germline CDR1 and CDR2 sequences are SGHRS and YFSETQ. The CDR3 loop is CASSSWGGGANVLTF. CDR3 nucleotides: TGCGCCAGCAGCTCCTGGGGCGGTGGGGCCAACGTCCTGACTTTC.

This clonotype showed up many times. This chain connects TRBV20-1 to TRBJ2-3; 12 bases align to TRBD2. The trim removed 6 bases at V and 5 bases at J, leaving 9 bases unmatched. CDR1 and CDR2 from the germline V gene are DFQATT and SNEGSKA (reference sequence). The CDR3 sequence is 15 residues long. Written as DNA, the CDR3 is TGCAGTGCCTCGGGGACTAGCGGGCGGTTAGATACGCAGTATTTT. Translated: CSASGTSGRLDTQYF.

The chain uses TRBV4-3 and TRBJ1-1; no reliable D call. The V and J ends lost 5 bases and 3 bases respectively, with 19 bases between them. CDR1 and CDR2 (germline): LGHNA, YSLEER. The CDR3 consists of 16 residues. The CDR3 nucleotides are TGCGCCAGCAGCTCCATTCTGGACGGCACGTACACTGAAGCTTTCTTT. This codes for CASSSILDGTYTEAFF.

This clonotype was detected a few times. CDR3 coding DNA: TGTGCCAGCAGCCAAGTTGACAGCTATTCACCCCTCCACTTT. It codes for CASSQVDSYSPLHF. This sequence joins TRBV14 and TRBJ1-6; TRBD1 might be the D (5 bases). Trimming removed 1 base at V and 8 bases at J, with 9 bases between. CDR3 length equals 14 residues. Germline V lookup: CDR1 SGHDN, CDR2 FVKESK. The full variable domain, completed using reference TRBV14 and TRBJ1-6, is EAGVTQFPSHSVIEKGQTVTLRCDPISGHDNLYWYRRVMGKEIKFLLHFVKESKQDESGMPNNRFLAERTGGTYSTLKVQPAELEDSGVYFCASSQVDSYSPLHFGNGTRLTVT.

The chain recombines TRBV4-3 with TRBJ2-4; 10 bases are shared with TRBD1. The CDR3 runs to 18 residues. The V gene end was trimmed by 0 bases and the J gene end by 6 bases; junction bases not matched to a gene: 11. The germline V gene has CDR1 LGHNA and CDR2 YSLEER. The CDR3 here is CASSQEASPGQGVNIQYF. DNA of the CDR3: TGCGCCAGCAGCCAAGAGGCTTCCCCAGGACAGGGGGTAAACATTCAGTACTTC.